This TCR beta chain is drawn from a study of cytomegalovirus exposure and HLA in healthy donors. Findings and caveats of the study: Rare TCR sequences predominated, though certain public TCRs were found in many donors. The study recorded over 150 TCR beta chains that were cytomegalovirus-associated.

As regards this clone: The antigen remains unidentified.

Trimming took 8 bases from V and 4 from J; bases not matched to a gene: 5. The CDR3 runs 13 residues. Germline V CDR1 and CDR2: SNHLY, FYNNEI. Measured with immunoSEQ multiplex PCR; TCRdb has only the in-frame clones, and not every one. Here the sample spans roughly 79,000 clones, 85% to 95% being singletons. The TCR comes from a man younger than 35 in good health and CMV-seronegative. The genes are TRBV2 and TRBJ1-3; 7 positions match TRBD1. Sequencing input: PBMCs. The CDR3: CASCGQAGNTIYF. CDR3 DNA sequence: TGTGCCAGCTGCGGACAGGCCGGAAACACCATATATTTT.